This TCR beta chain was documented in a study of identical twins (dated by TCRdb to between 2015 and 2016). Notes on the research overall: To test whether fetal clonotypes persist, the study used deep sequencing on TCR alpha and beta repertoires from monozygotic twins, unrelated adults of various ages, and cord blood. Replicate twin experiments were performed at different times using different library preparation protocols to rule out contamination. On the study overall, not on this receptor specifically: Fewer insertions were carried by abundant cord blood beta clonotypes; a weaker similar trend was observed in young adult naive repertoires, while no such trend was observed in memory repertoires. Out-of-frame TCR alpha sharing in monozygotic twins was systematically underestimated by recombination models, whereas sharing between unrelated individuals was in agreement with the recombination models. Invariant T cells such as MAIT and iNKT could partly confound zero-insertion analyses, although diverse VJ usage argued against such confounding for most clonotypes. Compared with coincidental sharing between unrelated individuals, out-of-frame TCR alpha sequences shared between twins showed an excess of sequences with low generation probability. In beta out-of-frame sequences, excess twin sharing was weaker, because having fewer shared sequences lowered the signal-to-noise ratio. Conclusions relied on cross-sectional statistical analysis, since the same donors could not be followed over many years.

This clonotype has ten or more counts. Its antigen target is currently unknown. It has no much larger one-base neighbor in the sample; base qualities were not kept. The germline V gene encodes CDR1 SQVTM and CDR2 ANQGSEA. The CDR3 starts with the cysteine, ends with the phenylalanine, and has 15 residues. The sequence is cut down to CDR3 DNA, 45 bases in frame from base 1. V loses 3 bases of germline sequence and J loses 0 bases, and the interval between the two ends is 13 bases. Only healthy Caucasian donors were included. Three pairs of female monozygotic twins, all aged 18 to 29 years, were included in the twin cohort. Positive isolation kits from Invitrogen were used to isolate CD4+ and CD8+ T cell populations. Receptor amplification or capture employed 5' RACE. Instrument on record: Illumina HiSeq 2000. Template switching added a universal primer binding site, and the final cDNA carried a unique molecular identifier that allowed TCR cDNA molecules to be counted accurately. Specific primers in the conserved constant-segment region were used to synthesize first-strand cDNA for TCR alpha and beta chains. To control for contamination, every cDNA library was double barcoded, receiving both a SMART-Mk sample barcode and Illumina barcodes. TruSeq adapter sequences, together with Illumina sample barcodes, were added in two successive PCR steps. The TCR alpha and beta cDNA libraries were sequenced on the Illumina HiSeq platform using custom primers. The study's processing was this. MiGEC was used to process raw reads and extract unique molecular identifiers, and MiXCR was used to find CDR3 positions. Recombination models were inferred per individual with the repgenHMM and IGoR tools using an EM algorithm. The tcR package in R was used for shared clonotype analysis, with sharing normalized by the product of cloneset sizes. Out-of-frame nonproductive sequences were analyzed to study raw recombination free of thymic and clonal selection effects. TCRdb reworked the public reads: Q25 trimming with fastp, MiXCR clone assembly, productive beta chains retained. All rows with the same CDR3 protein become a single entry with the most common DNA and genes. Clone size and V and J calls follow TCRdb, not the original study. Within this sample are over 500,000 distinct CDR3 sequences, with under 25% of them counted one time only. 0.91% of the sample comes from the top ten.

This sample was also put to use in a study of T cells expressing NK-cell markers. Taken from the second paper: In sorted CD3+CD56+NKG2C+, CD3+CD56+NKG2C- and CD3+CD56-NKG2C+ T-cell subsets from several donors, TCR beta-chain repertoires were profiled. Among the eight sequenced donors, seven were HCMV-seropositive and one was HCMV-seronegative. To restrict sorting to alphabetaTCR-expressing T cells, an anti-gammadeltaTCR antibody was added in several experiments. In roughly six donors, the dominant CD3+CD56+NKG2C+ clonotypes ranked among the top 10 CD8+ clonotypes, making up roughly 1.0-8% of CD8+ T cells. Those dominant clonotypes were again the most abundant among CD3+CD56-NKG2C+ cells in a handful of donors, at about 28.3-65%. Whether the expanded NKG2C-expressing T cell clones were specific for HCMV antigens was left unclear. The study sequenced eight donors, all healthy volunteers chosen at random: three men and five women. HCMV serostatus was determined by detecting HCMV-specific IgG in serum with a commercial ELISA kit. Reads were demultiplexed and grouped by UMI with MIGEC, and clonotypes were assembled and quantified with MiTCR. To remove erroneous sequences, TCR cDNA sequences were retained only when supported by two or more reads. The tcR package was used for downstream repertoire analysis, with clonotypes matched between fractions based on CDR3 nucleotide sequence plus V segment. Antigen specificity was annotated against VDJdb with VDJmatch, allowing one amino acid substitution in CDR3.

Sequenced sample: CD4+ T cells sorted from blood. The sequence joins TRBV29-1 to TRBJ2-3, with the D gene uncertain. This sequence originates from a woman under 30 in good health. The sequenced DNA is TGCAGCGTTGAGATAACGGCACCCAGCACAGATACGCAGTATTTT. Its protein product is CSVEITAPSTDTQYF.